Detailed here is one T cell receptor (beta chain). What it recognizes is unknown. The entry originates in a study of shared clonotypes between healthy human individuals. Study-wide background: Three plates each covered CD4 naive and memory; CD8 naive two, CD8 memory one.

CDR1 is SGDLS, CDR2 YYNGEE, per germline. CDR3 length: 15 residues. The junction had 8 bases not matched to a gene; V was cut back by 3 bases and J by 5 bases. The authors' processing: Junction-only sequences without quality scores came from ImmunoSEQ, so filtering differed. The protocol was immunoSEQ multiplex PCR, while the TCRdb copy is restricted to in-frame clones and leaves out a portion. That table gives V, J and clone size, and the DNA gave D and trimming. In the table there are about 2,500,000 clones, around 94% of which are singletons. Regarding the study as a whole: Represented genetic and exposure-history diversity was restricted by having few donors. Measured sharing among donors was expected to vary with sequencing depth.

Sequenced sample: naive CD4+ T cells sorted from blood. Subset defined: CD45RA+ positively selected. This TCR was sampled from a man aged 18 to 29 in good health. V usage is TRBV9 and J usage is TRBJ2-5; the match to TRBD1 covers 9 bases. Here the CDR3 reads CASSATGGAGETQYF. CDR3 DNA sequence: TGTGCCAGCAGCGCAACAGGGGGCGCGGGGGAGACCCAGTACTTC.